The T cell receptor (beta chain) under discussion was sequenced for a study of shared T cell receptors in the human thymus (dated by TCRdb to the early 2020s). With respect to the entire study: The study examined how the human thymus generates shared, self-reactive T-cell receptor alpha chains.

This clone was observed a handful of times. Its antigen specificity is not known. Base qualities are not recorded, but no much larger clone differs from it by a single base. Per the germline V gene, SGDLS is the CDR1 and YYNGEE is the CDR2. Trimming costs V 4 bases and J 7 bases, and their ends lie 21 bases apart. Spanning cysteine to phenylalanine, the CDR3 consists of 15 amino acids. Only the CDR3 DNA is retained, 45 bases long and in frame from the first base. Library preparation was by the immunoSEQ multiplex PCR assay. In its TCRdb copy, this immuneACCESS table keeps in-frame sequences only and misses some clones. Where compared with another copy, unresolved V genes explain less than half of these, and the others have no known cause. Across this sample there are some 760,000 clones, with over 75% seen only once. Roughly 0.01% of the sample goes to the ten largest clones. The same sample was also studied in work on human thymus T cells. Per the second study: In Finland, the donors were immunologically healthy infants who were having open corrective cardiac surgery for congenital heart defects. Thymus tissue was obtained as surgical resects removed during corrective cardiac surgery. Both the thymic and the peripheral blood repertoires appeared to show biased V and J gene segment usage. The related research found that thymic TCR repertoires overlapped highly between unrelated individuals. The study characterized TCR alpha and beta repertoires from about 8 infant thymus samples and a few related peripheral blood samples. The cohort included six male and a couple of female infants, with donor ages spanning 7 to 244 days. Thymocytes were mechanically released from the tissue and were stored as pellets of roughly 9-31 million cells at -70 degrees C. Genomic DNA was extracted from frozen cell pellets with a QIAsymphony instrument. TCRB and TCRAD loci were amplified from a standardized quantity of quality-controlled genomic DNA using the immunoSEQ multiplex PCR assay. The amplicons covered the V(D)J region and were long enough to include the CDR3 and to identify the V and J genes. The commercial immunoSEQ service was used to sequence amplicons on an Illumina platform. Primer bias and sequencing errors were corrected as previously described, and TCRAD and TCRB definitions were based on the IMGT database. The repertoires were analysed using immunoSEQ Analyzer 3.0 and VDJTools for basic statistics, V/J segment usage, diversity estimates, rarefaction and pairwise overlap. Diversity was estimated with Chao1, ChaoE, Efron-Thisted, Shannon and inverse Simpson indices, and also on datasets down-sampled to the smallest sample. Repertoire overlap was assessed by strict matching of CDR3 nucleotide sequence, V gene and J gene, and clustering was done by Jaccard-based multidimensional scaling. On average, thymus samples yielded about 730,000 unique TCRB clonotypes, whereas blood samples yielded roughly 80,000.

Sequencing was done on a sample of thymocytes. The chain links TRBV9 with TRBJ2-7, and possibly TRBD2, on 7 matching bases. This TCR derives from a girl less than two years old with a congenital heart defect. Donor details come from another sample of the same person, matched by shared clones. The nucleotide sequence reads TGTGCCAGCAGCCCAGGGGAGGGTACTAGCAGGGAGCAGTACTTC. Its protein reads: CASSPGEGTSREQYF.